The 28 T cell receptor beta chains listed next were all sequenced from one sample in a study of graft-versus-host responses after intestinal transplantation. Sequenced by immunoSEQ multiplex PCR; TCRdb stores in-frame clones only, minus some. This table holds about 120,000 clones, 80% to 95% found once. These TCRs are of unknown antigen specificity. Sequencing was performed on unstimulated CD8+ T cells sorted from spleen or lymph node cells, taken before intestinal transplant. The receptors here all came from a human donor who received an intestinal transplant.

CDR3 sequence (DNA): TGTGCCAGCAGTTACGGGGGGGAACAGGTTGAGCAGTTCTTC. Residues: CASSYGGEQVEQFF. J is TRBJ2-1 and V is TRBV6-5; 7 bases are shared with TRBD2. V shed 2 bases and J 9 bases; nucleotides not matched to a gene: 7. CDR1 and CDR2 from the germline V gene are MNHEY and SVGAGI. The CDR3 loop spans 14 amino acids.

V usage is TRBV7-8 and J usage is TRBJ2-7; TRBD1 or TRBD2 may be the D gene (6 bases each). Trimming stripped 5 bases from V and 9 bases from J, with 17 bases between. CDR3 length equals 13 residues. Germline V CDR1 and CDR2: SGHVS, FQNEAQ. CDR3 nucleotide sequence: TGTGCCAGCAGCCCCCCCCGGGGGCGTATGCAGTACTTC. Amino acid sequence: CASSPPRGRMQYF.

This CDR3 reads CAWGGLFPRDEQYF. CDR3 DNA sequence: TGTGCCTGGGGCGGGCTTTTCCCCAGAGACGAGCAGTACTTC. The rearrangement joins TRBV30 to TRBJ2-7, with TRBD2 as a possible D gene (5 bases). The CDR3 contains 14 residues. The V end lost 5 bases, the J end lost 5 bases, and 19 bases lay between the germline ends. Germline lookup yields CDR1 GTSNPN and CDR2 SVGIG (reference sequence).

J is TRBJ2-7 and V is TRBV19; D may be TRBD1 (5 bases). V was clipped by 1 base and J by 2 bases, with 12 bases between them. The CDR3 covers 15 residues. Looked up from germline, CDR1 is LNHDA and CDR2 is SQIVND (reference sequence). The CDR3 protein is CASSIVATATYEQYF. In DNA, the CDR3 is TGTGCCAGTAGTATAGTCGCGACAGCTACCTACGAGCAGTACTTC.

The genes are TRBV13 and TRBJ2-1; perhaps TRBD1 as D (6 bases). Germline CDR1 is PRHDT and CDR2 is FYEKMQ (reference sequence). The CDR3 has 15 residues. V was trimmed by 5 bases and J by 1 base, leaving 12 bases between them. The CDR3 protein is CASSLQGRSYNEQFF. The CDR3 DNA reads TGTGCCAGCAGCCTACAGGGCCGGTCCTACAATGAGCAGTTCTTC.

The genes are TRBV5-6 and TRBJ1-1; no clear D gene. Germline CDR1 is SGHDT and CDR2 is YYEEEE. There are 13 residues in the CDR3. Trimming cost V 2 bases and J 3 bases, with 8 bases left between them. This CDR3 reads CASSFVGYTEAFF. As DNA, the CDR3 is TGTGCCAGCAGCTTTGTGGGGTACACTGAAGCTTTCTTT. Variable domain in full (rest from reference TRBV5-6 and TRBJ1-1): DAGVTQSPTHLIKTRGQQVTLRCSPKSGHDTVSWYQQALGQGPQFIFQYYEEEERQRGNFPDRFSGHQFPNYSSELNVNALLLGDSALYLCASSFVGYTEAFFGQGTRLTVV.

In DNA form, the CDR3 reads TGTGCCAGCAGCTGGGACCTCAATCAGCCCCAGCATTTT. It translates to CASSWDLNQPQHF. The chain combines TRBV5-5 with TRBJ1-5; a weak D match, TRBD1 (5 bases). Trimming took off 3 bases at V and 3 bases at J, with 7 bases between the two ends. Germline assignment: CDR1 SGHKS and CDR2 YYEKEE (reference sequence). The CDR3 has 13 residues.

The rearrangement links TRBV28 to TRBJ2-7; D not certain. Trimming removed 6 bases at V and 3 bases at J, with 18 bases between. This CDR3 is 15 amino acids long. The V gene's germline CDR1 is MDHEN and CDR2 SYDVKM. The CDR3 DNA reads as TGTGCCAGCAGCCCCGTCGGACGCGGCAACTACGAGCAGTACTTC. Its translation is CASSPVGRGNYEQYF.

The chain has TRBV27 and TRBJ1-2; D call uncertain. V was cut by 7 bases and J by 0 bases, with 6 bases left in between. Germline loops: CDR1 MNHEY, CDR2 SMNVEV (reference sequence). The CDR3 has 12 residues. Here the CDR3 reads CASMAANYGYTF. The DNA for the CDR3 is TGTGCCAGCATGGCAGCTAACTATGGCTACACCTTC.

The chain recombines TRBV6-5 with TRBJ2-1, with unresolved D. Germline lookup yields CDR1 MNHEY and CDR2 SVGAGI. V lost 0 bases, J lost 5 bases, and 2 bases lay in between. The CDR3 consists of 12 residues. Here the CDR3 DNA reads TGTGCCAGCAGTTACTCGGACAATGAGCAGTTCTTC. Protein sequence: CASSYSDNEQFF.

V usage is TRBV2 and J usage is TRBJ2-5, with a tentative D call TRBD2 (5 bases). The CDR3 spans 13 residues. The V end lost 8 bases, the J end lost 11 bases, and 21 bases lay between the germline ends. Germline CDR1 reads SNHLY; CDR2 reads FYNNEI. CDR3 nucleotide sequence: TGTGCCAGCGGAGCCTCCACCCTCTGGGAGCAGTACTTC. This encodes CASGASTLWEQYF.

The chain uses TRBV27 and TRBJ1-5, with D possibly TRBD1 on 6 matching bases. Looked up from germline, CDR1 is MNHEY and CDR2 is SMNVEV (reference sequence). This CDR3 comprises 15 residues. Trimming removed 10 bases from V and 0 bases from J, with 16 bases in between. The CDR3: CATGGGDNSNQPQHF. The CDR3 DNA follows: TGTGCCACCGGAGGGGGGGATAATAGCAATCAGCCCCAGCATTTT.

This chain's CDR3 is CASSVVGSIGHPDGAFF. CDR3 bases: TGTGCCAGCAGCGTAGTGGGGTCGATTGGGCACCCAGACGGAGCTTTCTTT. The V gene is TRBV9, the J gene TRBJ1-1; D unresolved. Trimming removed 0 bases from V and 10 bases from J, with 25 bases in between. Germline CDR1 SGDLS, CDR2 YYNGEE. This CDR3 has 17 residues.

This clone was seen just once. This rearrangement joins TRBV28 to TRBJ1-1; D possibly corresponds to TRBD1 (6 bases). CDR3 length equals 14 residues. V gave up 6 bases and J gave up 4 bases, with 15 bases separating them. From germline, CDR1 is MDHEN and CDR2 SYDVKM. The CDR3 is CASRWTEWSTEAFF. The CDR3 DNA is TGTGCCAGCAGATGGACAGAGTGGTCCACTGAAGCTTTCTTT.

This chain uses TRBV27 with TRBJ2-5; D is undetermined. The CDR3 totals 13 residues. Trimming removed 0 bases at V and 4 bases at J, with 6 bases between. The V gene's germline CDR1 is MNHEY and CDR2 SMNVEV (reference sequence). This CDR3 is CASSLSVVETQYF. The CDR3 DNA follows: TGTGCCAGCAGTTTATCGGTTGTAGAGACCCAGTACTTC.

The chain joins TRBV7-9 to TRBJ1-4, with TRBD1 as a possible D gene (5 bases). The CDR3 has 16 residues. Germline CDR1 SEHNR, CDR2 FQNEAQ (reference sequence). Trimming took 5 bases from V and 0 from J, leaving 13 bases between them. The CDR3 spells CASSSTRGATNEKLFF. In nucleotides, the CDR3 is TGTGCCAGCAGCAGTACTCGAGGGGCAACTAATGAAAAACTGTTTTTT.

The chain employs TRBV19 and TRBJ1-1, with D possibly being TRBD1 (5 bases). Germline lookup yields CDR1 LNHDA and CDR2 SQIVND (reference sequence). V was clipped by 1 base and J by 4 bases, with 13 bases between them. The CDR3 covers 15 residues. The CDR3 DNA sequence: TGTGCCAGTAGTATAGGTATACAGGTAGGCACTGAAGCTTTCTTT. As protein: CASSIGIQVGTEAFF.

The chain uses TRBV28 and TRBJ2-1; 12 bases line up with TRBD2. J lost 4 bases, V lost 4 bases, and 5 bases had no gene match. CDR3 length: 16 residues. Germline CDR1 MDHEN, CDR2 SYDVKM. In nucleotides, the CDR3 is TGTGCCAGCAGTTCACTAGCGGGAGGTGGTTACAATGAGCAGTTCTTC. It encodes CASSSLAGGGYNEQFF.

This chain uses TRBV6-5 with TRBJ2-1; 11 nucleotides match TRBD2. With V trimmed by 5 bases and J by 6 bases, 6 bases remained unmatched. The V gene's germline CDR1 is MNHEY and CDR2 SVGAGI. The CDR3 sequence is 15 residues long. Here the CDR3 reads CASSPGTSGVNEQFF. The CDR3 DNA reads TGTGCCAGCAGTCCCGGGACTAGCGGAGTCAATGAGCAGTTCTTC.

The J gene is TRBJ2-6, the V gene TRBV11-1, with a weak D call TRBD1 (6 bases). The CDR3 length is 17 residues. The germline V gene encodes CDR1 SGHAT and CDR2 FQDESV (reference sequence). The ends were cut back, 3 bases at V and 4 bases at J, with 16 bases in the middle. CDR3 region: CASSLGASGGGANVLTF. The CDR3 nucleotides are TGTGCCAGCAGCTTGGGGGCCTCTGGTGGCGGGGCCAACGTCCTGACTTTC.

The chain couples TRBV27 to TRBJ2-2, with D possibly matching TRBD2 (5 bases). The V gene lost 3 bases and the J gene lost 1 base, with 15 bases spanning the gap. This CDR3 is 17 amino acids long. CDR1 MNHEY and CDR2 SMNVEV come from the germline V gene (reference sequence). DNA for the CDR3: TGTGCCAGCAGTTTTGCCAGGTTTCGGGGGAACACCGGGGAGCTGTTTTTT. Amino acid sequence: CASSFARFRGNTGELFF.

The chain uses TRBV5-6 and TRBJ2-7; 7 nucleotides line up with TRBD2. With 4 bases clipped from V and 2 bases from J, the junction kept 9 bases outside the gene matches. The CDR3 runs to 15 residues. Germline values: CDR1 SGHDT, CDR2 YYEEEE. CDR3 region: CASSLGAGRAYEQYF. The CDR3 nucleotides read TGTGCCAGCAGCCTAGGGGCAGGGAGGGCCTACGAGCAGTACTTC. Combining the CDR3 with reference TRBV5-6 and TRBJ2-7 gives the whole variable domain DAGVTQSPTHLIKTRGQQVTLRCSPKSGHDTVSWYQQALGQGPQFIFQYYEEEERQRGNFPDRFSGHQFPNYSSELNVNALLLGDSALYLCASSLGAGRAYEQYFGPGTRLTVT.

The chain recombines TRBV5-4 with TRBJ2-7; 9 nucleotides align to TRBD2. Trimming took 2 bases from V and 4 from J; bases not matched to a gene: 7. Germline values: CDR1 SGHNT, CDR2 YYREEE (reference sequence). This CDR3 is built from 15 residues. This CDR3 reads CASSFIAGADYEQYF. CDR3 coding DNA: TGTGCCAGCAGCTTCATAGCGGGAGCCGATTACGAGCAGTACTTC. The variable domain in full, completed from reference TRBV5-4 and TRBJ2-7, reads ETGVTQSPTHLIKTRGQQVTLRCSSQSGHNTVSWYQQALGQGPQFIFQYYREEENGRGNFPPRFSGLQFPNYSSELNVNALELDDSALYLCASSFIAGADYEQYFGPGTRLTVT.

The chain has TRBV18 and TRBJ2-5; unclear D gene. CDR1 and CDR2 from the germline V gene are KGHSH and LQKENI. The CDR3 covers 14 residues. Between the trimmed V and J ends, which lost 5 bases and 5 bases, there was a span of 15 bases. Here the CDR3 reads CASSGRSIKETQYF. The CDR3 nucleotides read TGTGCCAGCTCAGGACGGTCCATCAAGGAGACCCAGTACTTC.

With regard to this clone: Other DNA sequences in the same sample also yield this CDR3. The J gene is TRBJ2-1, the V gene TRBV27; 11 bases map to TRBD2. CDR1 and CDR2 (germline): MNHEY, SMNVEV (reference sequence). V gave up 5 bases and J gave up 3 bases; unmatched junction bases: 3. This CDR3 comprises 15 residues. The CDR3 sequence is CASSPGTSGYNEQFF. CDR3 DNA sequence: TGTGCCAGCAGTCCGGGGACTAGCGGCTACAATGAGCAGTTCTTC.

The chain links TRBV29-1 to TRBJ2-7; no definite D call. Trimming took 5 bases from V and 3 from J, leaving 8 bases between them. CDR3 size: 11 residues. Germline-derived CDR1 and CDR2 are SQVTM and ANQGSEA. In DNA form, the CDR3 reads TGCAGCGTTAAGAGAAACTACGAGCAGTACTTC. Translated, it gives CSVKRNYEQYF.

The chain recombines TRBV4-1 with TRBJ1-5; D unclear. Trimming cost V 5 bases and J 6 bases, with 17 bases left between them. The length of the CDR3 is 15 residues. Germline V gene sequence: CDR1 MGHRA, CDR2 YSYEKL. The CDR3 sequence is CASSSDERWGQPQHF. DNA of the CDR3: TGCGCCAGCAGCTCTGACGAAAGGTGGGGTCAGCCCCAGCATTTT.

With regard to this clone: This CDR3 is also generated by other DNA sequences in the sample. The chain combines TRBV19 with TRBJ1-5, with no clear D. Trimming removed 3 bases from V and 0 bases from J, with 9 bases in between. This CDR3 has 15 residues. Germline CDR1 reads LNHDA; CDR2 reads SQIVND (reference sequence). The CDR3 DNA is TGTGCCAGTAGTATCAGTTATGCTAGCAATCAGCCCCAGCATTTT. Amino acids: CASSISYASNQPQHF.